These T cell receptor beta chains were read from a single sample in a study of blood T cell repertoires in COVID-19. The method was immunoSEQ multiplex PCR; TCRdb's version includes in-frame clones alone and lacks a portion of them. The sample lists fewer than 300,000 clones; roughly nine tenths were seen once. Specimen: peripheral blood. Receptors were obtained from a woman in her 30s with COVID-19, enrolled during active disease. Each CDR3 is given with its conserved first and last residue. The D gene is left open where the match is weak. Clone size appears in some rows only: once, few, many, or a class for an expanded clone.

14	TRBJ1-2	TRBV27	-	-	TGTGCCAGCAGTCTAAGCCTCGGACATGATGGCTACACCTTC	CASSLSLGHDGYTF
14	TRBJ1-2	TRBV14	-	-	TGTGCCAGCAGCCCATATAACGGGGGAATTGGCTACACCTTC	CASSPYNGGIGYTF
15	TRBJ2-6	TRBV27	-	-	TGTGCCAGCAGTCCCTTTGCAGGTGGGGCCAACGTCCTGACTTTC	CASSPFAGGANVLTF
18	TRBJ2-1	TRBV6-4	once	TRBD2	TGTGCCAGCAGTGCCGGACTAGCGGGGGGCAAGGGCTACAATGAGCAGTTCTTC	CASSAGLAGGKGYNEQFF
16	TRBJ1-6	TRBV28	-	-	TGTGCCAGCAGTTTCCCTGGGGGGGCGAGGAATTCACCCCTCCACTTT	CASSFPGGARNSPLHF
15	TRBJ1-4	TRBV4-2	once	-	TGTGCCAGCCGCGGGACCCCGGTTACTAATGAAAAACTGTTTTTT	CASRGTPVTNEKLFF
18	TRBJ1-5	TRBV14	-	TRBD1	TGTGCCAGCAGCCAAGACCCCCGGGACAGGCCGAACAATCAGCCCCAGCATTTT	CASSQDPRDRPNNQPQHF
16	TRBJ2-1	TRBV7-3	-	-	TGTGCCAGCAGCTCCCAAACAGGGACATCCTACAATGAGCAGTTCTTC	CASSSQTGTSYNEQFF
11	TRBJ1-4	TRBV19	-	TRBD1	TGTGCCACCAGGGGGAACGAAAAACTGTTTTTT	CATRGNEKLFF
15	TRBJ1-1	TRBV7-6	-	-	TGTGCCAGCAGCTTAACGGGCCCCGGGGGAGCTGAAGCTTTCTTT	CASSLTGPGGAEAFF
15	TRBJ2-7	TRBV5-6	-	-	TGTGCCAGCAGCTTGGGGGGAGCGGGGACATCCAAGCAGTACTTC	CASSLGGAGTSKQYF
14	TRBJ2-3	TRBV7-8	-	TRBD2	TGTGCCAGCAGCCTTAGCGGGAGCACAGATACGCAGTATTTT	CASSLSGSTDTQYF
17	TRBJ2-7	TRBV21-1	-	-	TGTGCCAGCAGCATCTCTTTCCTCGCGGACAGACCCTACGAGCAGTACTTC	CASSISFLADRPYEQYF
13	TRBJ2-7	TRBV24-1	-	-	TGTGCCACCAGTGATGGGCTAGCGACCGAGCAGTACTTC	CATSDGLATEQYF
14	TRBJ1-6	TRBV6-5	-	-	TGTGCCAGCAGACGCGTAGAGGGTTATTCACCCCTCCACTTT	CASRRVEGYSPLHF